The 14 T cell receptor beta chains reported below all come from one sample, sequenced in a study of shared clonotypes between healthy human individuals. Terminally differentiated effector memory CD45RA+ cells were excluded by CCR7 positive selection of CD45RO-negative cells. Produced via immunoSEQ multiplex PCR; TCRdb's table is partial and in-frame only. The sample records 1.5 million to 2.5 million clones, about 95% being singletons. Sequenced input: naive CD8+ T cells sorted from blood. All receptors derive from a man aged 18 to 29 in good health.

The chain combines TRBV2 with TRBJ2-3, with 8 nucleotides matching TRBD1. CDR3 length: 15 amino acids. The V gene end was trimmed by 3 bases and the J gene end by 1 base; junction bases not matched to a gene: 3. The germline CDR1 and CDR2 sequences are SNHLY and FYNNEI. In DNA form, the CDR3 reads TGTGCCAGCAGTGATTTGGGACAGGGCACAGATACGCAGTATTTT. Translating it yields CASSDLGQGTDTQYF.

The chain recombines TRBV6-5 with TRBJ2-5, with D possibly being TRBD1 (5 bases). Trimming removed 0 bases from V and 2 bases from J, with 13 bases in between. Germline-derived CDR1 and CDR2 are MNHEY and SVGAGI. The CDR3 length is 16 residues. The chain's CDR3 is CASSYSYGAEQETQYF. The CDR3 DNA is TGTGCCAGCAGTTACTCGTATGGGGCTGAACAAGAGACCCAGTACTTC.

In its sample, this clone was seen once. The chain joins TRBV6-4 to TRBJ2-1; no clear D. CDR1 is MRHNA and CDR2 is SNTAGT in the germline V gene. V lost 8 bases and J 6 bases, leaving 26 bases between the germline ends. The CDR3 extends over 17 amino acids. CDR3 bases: TGTGCCAGCTCAGCCACTCCAGCAGGCTGGACCGGCAATGAGCAGTTCTTC. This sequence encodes CASSATPAGWTGNEQFF.

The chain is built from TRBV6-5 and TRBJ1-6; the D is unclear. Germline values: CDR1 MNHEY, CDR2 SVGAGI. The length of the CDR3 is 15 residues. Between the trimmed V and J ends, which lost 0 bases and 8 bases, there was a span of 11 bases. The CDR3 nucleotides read TGTGCCAGCAGTTACTCTAACAGCGCCTATTCACCCCTCCACTTT. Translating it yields CASSYSNSAYSPLHF.

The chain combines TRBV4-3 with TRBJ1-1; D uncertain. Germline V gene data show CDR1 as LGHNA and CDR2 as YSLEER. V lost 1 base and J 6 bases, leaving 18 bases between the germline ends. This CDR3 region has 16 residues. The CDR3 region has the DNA TGCGCCAGCAGCCAAGTCGGCTATTACCCTGAGGCTGAAGCTTTCTTT. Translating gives CASSQVGYYPEAEAFF.

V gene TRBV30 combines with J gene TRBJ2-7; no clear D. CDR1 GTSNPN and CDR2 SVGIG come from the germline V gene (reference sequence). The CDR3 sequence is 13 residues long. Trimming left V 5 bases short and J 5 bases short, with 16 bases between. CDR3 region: CAWAPTAPHEQYF. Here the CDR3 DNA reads TGTGCCTGGGCCCCTACTGCTCCCCACGAGCAGTACTTC.

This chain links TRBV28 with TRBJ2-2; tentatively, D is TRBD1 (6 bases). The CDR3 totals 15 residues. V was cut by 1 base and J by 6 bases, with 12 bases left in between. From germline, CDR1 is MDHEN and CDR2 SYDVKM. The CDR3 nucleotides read TGTGCCAGCAGTTTATACAGCTCAGGGGCCGGGGAGCTGTTTTTT. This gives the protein CASSLYSSGAGELFF.

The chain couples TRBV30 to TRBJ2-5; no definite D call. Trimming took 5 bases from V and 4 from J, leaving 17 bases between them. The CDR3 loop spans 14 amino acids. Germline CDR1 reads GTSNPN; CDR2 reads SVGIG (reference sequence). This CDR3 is CAWLGLGPRETQYF. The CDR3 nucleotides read TGTGCCTGGTTGGGTTTGGGCCCTAGAGAGACCCAGTACTTC. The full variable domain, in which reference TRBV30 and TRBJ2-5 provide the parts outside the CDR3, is SQTIHQWPATLVQPVGSPLSLECTVEGTSNPNLYWYRQAAGRGLQLLFYSVGIGQISSEVPQNLSASRPQDRQFILSSKKLLLSDSGFYLCAWLGLGPRETQYFGPGTRLLVL.

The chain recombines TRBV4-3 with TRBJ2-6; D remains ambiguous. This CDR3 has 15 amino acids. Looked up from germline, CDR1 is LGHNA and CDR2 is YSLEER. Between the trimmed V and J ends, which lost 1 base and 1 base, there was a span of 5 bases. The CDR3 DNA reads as TGCGCCAGCAGCCAAGTGGGGTCTGGGGCCAACGTCCTGACTTTC. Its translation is CASSQVGSGANVLTF.

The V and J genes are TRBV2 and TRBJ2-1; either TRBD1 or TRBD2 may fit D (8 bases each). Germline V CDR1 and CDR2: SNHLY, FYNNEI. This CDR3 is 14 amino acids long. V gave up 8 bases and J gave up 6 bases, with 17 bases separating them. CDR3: CASPGGGRINEQFF. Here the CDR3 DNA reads TGTGCCAGCCCAGGGGGCGGGAGGATCAATGAGCAGTTCTTC.

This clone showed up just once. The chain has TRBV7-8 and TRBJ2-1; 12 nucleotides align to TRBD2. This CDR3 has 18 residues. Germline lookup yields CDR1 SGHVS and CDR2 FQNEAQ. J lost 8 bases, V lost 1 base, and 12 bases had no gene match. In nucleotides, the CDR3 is TGTGCCAGCAGCTTAGGCCTAGCGGGGGGGCCGTTTATCTATGAGCAGTTCTTC. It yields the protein CASSLGLAGGPFIYEQFF.

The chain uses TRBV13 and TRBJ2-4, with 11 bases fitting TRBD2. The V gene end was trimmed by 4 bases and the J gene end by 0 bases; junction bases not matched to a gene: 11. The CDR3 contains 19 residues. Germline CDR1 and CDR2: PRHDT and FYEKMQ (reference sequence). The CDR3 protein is CASSSILAGDDLAKNIQYF. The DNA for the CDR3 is TGTGCCAGCAGCTCAATACTAGCGGGGGACGATCTAGCCAAAAACATTCAGTACTTC.

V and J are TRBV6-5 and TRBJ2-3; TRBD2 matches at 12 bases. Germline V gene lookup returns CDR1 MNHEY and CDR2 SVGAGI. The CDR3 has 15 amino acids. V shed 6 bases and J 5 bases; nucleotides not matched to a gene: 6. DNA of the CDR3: TGTGCCAGCAGCGCTAGCGGGGGGGCCGTAGATACGCAGTATTTT. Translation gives CASSASGGAVDTQYF.

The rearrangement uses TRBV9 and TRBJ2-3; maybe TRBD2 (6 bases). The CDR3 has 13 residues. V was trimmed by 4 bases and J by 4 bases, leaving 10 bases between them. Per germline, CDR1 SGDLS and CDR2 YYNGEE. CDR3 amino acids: CASSWGDPDTQYF. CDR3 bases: TGTGCCAGCAGCTGGGGGGACCCAGATACGCAGTATTTT. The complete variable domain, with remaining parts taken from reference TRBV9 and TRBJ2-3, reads DSGVTQTPKHLITATGQRVTLRCSPRSGDLSVYWYQQSLDQGLQFLIQYYNGEERAKGNILERFSAQQFPDLHSELNLSSLELGDSALYFCASSWGDPDTQYFGPGTRLTVL.